The 21 T cell receptor beta chains listed next were all sequenced from one sample in a study of CD8+CD57+ T cells in acquired aplastic anemia. For sequencing, patients were chosen who had shown expansion of CD8+CD57+ cells by flow cytometry. The study profiled TCR beta VDJ and CDR3 using genomic DNA as template. TCRdb reprocessed the reads with MiXCR, giving one entry per CDR3 protein. The sample consists of around 150,000 distinct CDR3 sequences, roughly 43% of them appearing once. Sequencing input: sorted CD4+, CD8+, or CD8+CD57+ T cells (not recorded which) from PBMCs. The receptors here all came from a human donor with aplastic anemia.

This sequence joins TRBV27 and TRBJ2-1, with 7 bases identical to TRBD1. Germline CDR1 and CDR2: MNHEY and SMNVEV (reference sequence). J was trimmed by 1 base and V by 5 bases; bases with no gene match: 11. The CDR3 has 17 residues. The CDR3 reads CASSPATGKGSYNEQFF. In DNA, the CDR3 is TGTGCCAGCAGTCCGGCGACAGGGAAGGGGTCCTACAATGAGCAGTTCTTC.

V gene TRBV7-9 combines with J gene TRBJ2-7; D is ambiguous. This CDR3 has 13 residues. Trimming pared 2 bases from V and 3 bases from J, leaving 8 bases between. Germline values: CDR1 SEHNR, CDR2 FQNEAQ (reference sequence). In nucleotides, the CDR3 is TGTGCCAGCAGCTTACCAGAGAACTACGAGCAGTACTTC. Amino acid sequence: CASSLPENYEQYF.

The chain is built from TRBV18 and TRBJ2-3; the D gene is possibly TRBD2 (6 bases). V was trimmed by 3 bases and J by 0 bases, leaving 10 bases between them. The germline CDR1 and CDR2 sequences are KGHSH and LQKENI. CDR3 size: 15 residues. The CDR3 loop is CASSPAAGSTDTQYF. As DNA, the CDR3 is TGTGCCAGCTCACCCGCGGCGGGGAGCACAGATACGCAGTATTTT.

In this sample, this clonotype turned up a few times. The chain is built from TRBV7-9 and TRBJ2-7; D is tentatively TRBD1 or TRBD2 (6 bases each). The CDR3 is made up of 14 amino acids. The germline V gene encodes CDR1 SEHNR and CDR2 FQNEAQ (reference sequence). V dropped 5 bases and J dropped 6 bases, with 17 bases sitting between them. In DNA form, the CDR3 reads TGTGCCAGCAGCCAGGGGACTTCTCAGGGCGAGCAGTACTTC. Protein sequence: CASSQGTSQGEQYF.

This chain joins TRBV24-1 and TRBJ1-5; D not certain. The CDR3 extends over 13 amino acids. Germline V CDR1 and CDR2: KGHDR, SFDVKD. Trimming shortened V by 0 bases and J by 9 bases, and 8 bases separated the two germline ends. CDR3 residues: CATSDLGFGPQHF. The CDR3 nucleotides are TGTGCCACCAGTGATTTGGGCTTCGGGCCCCAGCATTTT.

The chain carries TRBV19 and TRBJ2-5; 8 bases agree with TRBD1. There are 15 residues in the CDR3. J gave up 1 base and V 6 bases, and 7 bases lay outside the gene matches. The germline V gene encodes CDR1 LNHDA and CDR2 SQIVND (reference sequence). The CDR3 spells CASRISGTGQETQYF. As DNA, the CDR3 is TGTGCCAGTAGGATTTCCGGGACAGGCCAAGAGACCCAGTACTTC.

Many counts were recorded for this clonotype. The rearrangement joins TRBV3-1 to TRBJ2-5; 8 nucleotides align to TRBD2. Unmatched junction bases numbered 10, after V lost 0 bases and J lost 4 bases. The CDR3 has 17 residues. In germline, CDR1 is LGHDT, CDR2 YNNKEL (reference sequence). The CDR3 DNA follows: TGTGCCAGCAGCCAAGAGGCGACTAGCGTGTCGGGAGAGACCCAGTACTTC. Encoded protein: CASSQEATSVSGETQYF.

The chain joins TRBV5-1 to TRBJ2-7, with D tentatively TRBD2 (5 bases). Trimming took off 2 bases at V and 4 bases at J, with 13 bases between the two ends. Germline V lookup: CDR1 SGHRS, CDR2 YFSETQ. The CDR3 loop spans 14 amino acids. The chain's CDR3 is CASSFRASRYEQYF. In DNA, the CDR3 is TGCGCCAGCAGCTTTAGGGCTAGCAGGTACGAGCAGTACTTC. Supplemented by reference TRBV5-1 and TRBJ2-7, the full variable domain reads KAGVTQTPRYLIKTRGQQVTLSCSPISGHRSVSWYQQTPGQGLQFLFEYFSETQRNKGNFPGRFSGRQFSNSRSEMNVSTLELGDSALYLCASSFRASRYEQYFGPGTRLTVT.

The CDR3 nucleotides read TGTGCCAGCAGTCCCTCCGGGATAGGGTCCTACGAGCAGTACTTC. This gives the protein CASSPSGIGSYEQYF. The chain uses TRBV7-6 and TRBJ2-7; D might be TRBD2 (5 bases). Trimming cost V 6 bases and J 1 base, with 16 bases left between them. The V gene's germline CDR1 is SGHVS and CDR2 FNYEAQ. The CDR3 extends over 15 amino acids.

This clonotype came up once. This chain joins TRBV15 and TRBJ1-5; D is unclear. The CDR3 length is 13 residues. With 8 bases removed from V and 3 bases from J, the gap between germline ends came to 11 bases. Germline V CDR1 and CDR2: LNHNV, YYDKDF (reference sequence). The CDR3 bases are TGTGCCACCCAGTGGAGGGCCAATCAGCCCCAGCATTTT. Translation: CATQWRANQPQHF.

The table lists this clonotype with many counts. The V and J genes are TRBV10-3 and TRBJ2-3, with 8 bases that match TRBD2. Germline CDR1 reads ENHRY; CDR2 reads SYGVKD. Trimming took 7 bases from V and 6 from J; bases not matched to a gene: 9. CDR3 length equals 14 residues. CDR3 in amino acids: CAIMRSGSADTQYF. Here the CDR3 DNA reads TGTGCCATCATGAGGAGCGGGAGCGCGGATACGCAGTATTTT.

About this clonotype: At one of its ends the junction is not consistent with the germline gene, which may arise from a read error. The rearrangement uses TRBV7-2 and TRBJ2-5; D is possibly TRBD2 (6 bases). CDR3 length: 12 residues. CDR1 and CDR2 from the germline V gene are SGHTA and FQGNSA. The CDR3 spells CVSSSDWEAQYF. The CDR3 DNA is TGTGTCAGCAGCTCTGACTGGGAGGCCCAGTACTTC.

For this clonotype: It is likely a read error, because the conserved phenylalanine at the end of the CDR3 is missing. Because the CDR3's place on the DNA is in doubt, the DNA is left out and the CDR3 is given as listed by TCRdb. The chain uses TRBV7-9 and TRBJ2-7; TRBD2 is the table's D call and was not checked against the DNA. Germline lookup yields CDR1 SEHNR and CDR2 FQNEAQ (reference sequence). The length of the CDR3 is 8 amino acids, counting both ends. The CDR3 loop is CASSLVAS.

This clonotype has only one observation. This may come from a read error, since a much larger clone is one base off. J is TRBJ1-1 and V is TRBV27; no definite D call. There are 13 residues in the CDR3. Germline assignment: CDR1 MNHEY and CDR2 SMNVEV (reference sequence). Trimming took off 4 bases at V and 1 base at J, with 7 bases between the two ends. The CDR3 DNA sequence: TGTGCCAGCAGTTACAGTCAGAACACTGAAGCTTTCTTT. It encodes CASSYSQNTEAFF.

The chain couples TRBV7-2 to TRBJ2-7, with TRBD1 matching 7 bases. J gave up 0 bases and V 3 bases, and 2 bases lay outside the gene matches. The CDR3 length is 14 residues. CDR1 is SGHTA, CDR2 FQGNSA, per germline. DNA of the CDR3: TGTGCCAGCAGCTTTGGGGACAGCTCCTACGAGCAGTACTTC. It yields the protein CASSFGDSSYEQYF.

This clonotype has ten or more counts. This rearrangement joins TRBV12-3 or TRBV12-4 to TRBJ2-1; tentatively, D is TRBD2 (5 bases). CDR3 length equals 15 residues. The germline V and J ends were trimmed by 6 bases and 0 bases, with 12 bases remaining between them. The CDR3 region is CASRTTGSSYNEQFF. CDR3 coding DNA: TGTGCCAGCAGAACGACTGGGAGCTCCTACAATGAGCAGTTCTTC.

The chain has TRBV9 and TRBJ2-1, with D uncertain. The CDR3 covers 14 residues. Germline values: CDR1 SGDLS, CDR2 YYNGEE. Between the trimmed V and J ends, which lost 0 bases and 9 bases, there was a span of 13 bases. Here the CDR3 reads CASSVAPTEGEQFF. The CDR3 DNA reads as TGTGCCAGCAGCGTAGCCCCTACAGAAGGTGAGCAGTTCTTC. The full variable domain, rest sourced from reference TRBV9 and TRBJ2-1, is DSGVTQTPKHLITATGQRVTLRCSPRSGDLSVYWYQQSLDQGLQFLIQYYNGEERAKGNILERFSAQQFPDLHSELNLSSLELGDSALYFCASSVAPTEGEQFFGPGTRLTVL.

In this sample, this clonotype turned up many times. The chain uses TRBV6-6 and TRBJ2-2; D possibly matches TRBD1 or TRBD2 (5 bases each). The CDR3 length is 14 residues. Germline V gene lookup returns CDR1 MNHNY and CDR2 SVGAGI (reference sequence). The V end lost 0 bases, the J end lost 4 bases, and 6 bases lay between the germline ends. The CDR3 spells CASSYSGTTGELFF. CDR3 nucleotides: TGTGCCAGCAGTTACTCAGGGACCACCGGGGAGCTGTTTTTT.

The chain has TRBV19 and TRBJ1-1, with D tentatively TRBD1 (6 bases). V was pared by 1 base and J by 4 bases, with 13 bases between. CDR3 size: 15 residues. Germline CDR1 is LNHDA and CDR2 is SQIVND (reference sequence). DNA for the CDR3: TGTGCCAGTAGTATAGGTGCAGGGGAGACCACTGAAGCTTTCTTT. The encoded protein is CASSIGAGETTEAFF.

Many counts were recorded for this clonotype. This chain uses TRBV2 with TRBJ1-5; D may be TRBD1 (6 bases). Trimming removed 7 bases at V and 8 bases at J, with 21 bases between. The CDR3 is 15 amino acids. CDR1 is SNHLY and CDR2 is FYNNEI in the germline V gene. CDR3 region: CASTRGTGATEPQHF. CDR3 bases: TGTGCCAGCACACGAGGGACGGGGGCGACGGAGCCCCAGCATTTT.

On this clonotype itself: A much larger clonotype is one base distant, so this may be a read error. The chain has TRBV7-8 and TRBJ2-1; TRBD1 or TRBD2 may be the D gene (5 bases each). Germline CDR1 reads SGHVS; CDR2 reads FQNEAQ. Trimming removed 2 bases from V and 6 bases from J, with 17 bases in between. The CDR3 is 16 amino acids. The CDR3 loop reads CASSLTPGAKTNEQFF. In nucleotides, the CDR3 is TGTGCCAGCAGCTTAACGCCCGGGGCAAAAACCAATGAGCAGTTCTTC.